Sequencing of this T cell receptor (beta chain) was carried out in a study of blood T cell repertoires in COVID-19. Study-wide context: Material from acute and convalescent COVID-19 was sourced from the United States, Italy and Spain. T cells, B-cell-depleted T cells, or PBMCs provided the cDNA or gDNA that served as material.

The ends lost 10 bases at V and 3 bases at J; junction bases unmatched: 10. Germline lookup yields CDR1 MNHEY and CDR2 SVGAGI. The CDR3 spans 14 residues. Authors' methods: Reference gene primer amplification yielded estimated nucleated cell counts. Only in-frame clones appear in the TCRdb table, and some are missing; sequencing was by immunoSEQ multiplex PCR. V and J calls and clone size are those listed in that table; D and trimming were worked out from the DNA. The sample yields approximately 300,000 clones, around 89% seen once. This chain links TRBV6-5 with TRBJ2-7, with 9 bases fitting TRBD1. The source material was peripheral blood. The sequence was collected from a woman aged 45-60 years with active or convalescent COVID-19. This CDR3 is CATRNRDRVYEQYF. CDR3 nucleotide sequence: TGTGCCACTAGGAACCGGGACAGGGTCTACGAGCAGTACTTC.